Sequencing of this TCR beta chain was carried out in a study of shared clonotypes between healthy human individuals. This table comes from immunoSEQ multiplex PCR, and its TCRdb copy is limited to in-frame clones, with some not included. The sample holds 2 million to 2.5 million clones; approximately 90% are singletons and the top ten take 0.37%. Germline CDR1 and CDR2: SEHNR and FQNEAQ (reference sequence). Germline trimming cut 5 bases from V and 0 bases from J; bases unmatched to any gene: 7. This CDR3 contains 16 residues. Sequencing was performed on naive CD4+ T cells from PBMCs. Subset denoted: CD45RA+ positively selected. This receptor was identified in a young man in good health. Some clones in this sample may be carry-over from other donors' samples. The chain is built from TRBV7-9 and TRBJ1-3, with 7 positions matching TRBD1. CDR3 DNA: TGTGCCAGCAGCCCCAGGGGGGGCGTCTCTGGAAACACCATATATTTT. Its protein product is CASSPRGGVSGNTIYF. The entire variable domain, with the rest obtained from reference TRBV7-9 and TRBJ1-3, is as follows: DTGVSQNPRHKITKRGQNVTFRCDPISEHNRLYWYRQTLGQGPEFLTYFQNEAQLEKSRLLSDRFSAERPKGSFSTLEIQRTEQGDSAMYLCASSPRGGVSGNTIYFGEGSWLTVV.